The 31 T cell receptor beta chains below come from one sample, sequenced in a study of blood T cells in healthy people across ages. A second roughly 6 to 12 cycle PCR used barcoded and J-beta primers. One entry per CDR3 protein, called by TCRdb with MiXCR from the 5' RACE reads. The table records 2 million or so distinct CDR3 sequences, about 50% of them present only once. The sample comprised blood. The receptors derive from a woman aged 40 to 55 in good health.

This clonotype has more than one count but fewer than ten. CDR3 nucleotide sequence: TGTGCCAGCAGTGCCCCGGGACTAGCGGGCCGCACAGATACGCAGTATTTT. This encodes CASSAPGLAGRTDTQYF. The J gene is TRBJ2-3, the V gene TRBV6-1; TRBD2 aligns across 12 bases. The CDR3 extends over 17 amino acids. The V gene end was trimmed by 4 bases and the J gene end by 1 base; junction bases not matched to a gene: 6. Germline lookup yields CDR1 MNHNS and CDR2 SASEGT.

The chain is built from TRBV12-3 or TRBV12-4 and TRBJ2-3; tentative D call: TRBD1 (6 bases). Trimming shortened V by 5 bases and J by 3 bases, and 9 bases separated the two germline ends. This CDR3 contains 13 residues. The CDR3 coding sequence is TGTGCCAGCAGTAGACAGGCAACAGATACGCAGTATTTT. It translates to CASSRQATDTQYF.

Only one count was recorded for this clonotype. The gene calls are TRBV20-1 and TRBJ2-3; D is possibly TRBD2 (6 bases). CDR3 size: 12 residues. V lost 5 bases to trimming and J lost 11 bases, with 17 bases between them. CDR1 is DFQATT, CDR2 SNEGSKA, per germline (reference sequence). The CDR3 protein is CSALALGRKQYF. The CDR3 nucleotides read TGCAGTGCTCTAGCGCTGGGACGTAAGCAGTATTTT.

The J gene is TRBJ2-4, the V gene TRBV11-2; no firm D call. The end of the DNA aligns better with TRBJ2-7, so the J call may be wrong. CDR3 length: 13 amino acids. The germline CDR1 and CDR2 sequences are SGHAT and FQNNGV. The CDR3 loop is CASSSNTNYEQYF. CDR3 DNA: TGTGCCAGCAGCTCCAACACCAACTACGAGCAGTACTTC.

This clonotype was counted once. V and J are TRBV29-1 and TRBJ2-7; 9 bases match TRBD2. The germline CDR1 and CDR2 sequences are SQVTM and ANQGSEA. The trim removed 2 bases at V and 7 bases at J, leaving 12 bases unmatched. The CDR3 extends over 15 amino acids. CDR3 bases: TGCAGCGTTGAACCCCCGGGACTAGCTTCTCGTGAGCAGTACTTC. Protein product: CSVEPPGLASREQYF.

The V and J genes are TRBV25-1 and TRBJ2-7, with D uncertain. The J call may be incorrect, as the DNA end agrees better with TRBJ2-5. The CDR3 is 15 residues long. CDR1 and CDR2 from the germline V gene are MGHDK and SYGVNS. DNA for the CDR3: TGTGCCAGCAGTGAATATTTACAGTCCCCCTTGACCCAGTACTTC. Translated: CASSEYLQSPLTQYF.

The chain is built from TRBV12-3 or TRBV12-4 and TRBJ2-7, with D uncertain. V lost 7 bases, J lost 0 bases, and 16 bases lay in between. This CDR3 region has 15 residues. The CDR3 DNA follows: TGTGCCAGCACTAAGGACGTGCTTAGCTCCTACGAGCAGTACTTC. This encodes CASTKDVLSSYEQYF.

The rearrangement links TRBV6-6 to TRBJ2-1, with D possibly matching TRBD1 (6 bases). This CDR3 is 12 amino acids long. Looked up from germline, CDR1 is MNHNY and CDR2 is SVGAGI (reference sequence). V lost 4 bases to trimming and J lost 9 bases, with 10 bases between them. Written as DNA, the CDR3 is TGTGCCAGCAGTTGGACAGCTAGTGAGCAGTTCTTC. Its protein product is CASSWTASEQFF.

CDR3 sequence: CASSNGQGPYGYTF. The CDR3, as DNA: TGTGCCAGCAGCAACGGACAGGGGCCCTATGGCTACACCTTC. V usage is TRBV28 and J usage is TRBJ1-2; TRBD1 aligns across 9 bases. Trimming took 6 bases from V and 4 from J; bases not matched to a gene: 6. The CDR3 is 14 amino acids. Germline loops: CDR1 MDHEN, CDR2 SYDVKM.

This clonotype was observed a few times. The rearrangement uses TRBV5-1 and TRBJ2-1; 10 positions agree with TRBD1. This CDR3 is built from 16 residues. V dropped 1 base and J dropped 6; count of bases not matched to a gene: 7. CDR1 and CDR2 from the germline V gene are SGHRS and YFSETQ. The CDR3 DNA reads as TGCGCCAGCAGCTTGTGGGACAGGGGAGCGGGCAATGAGCAGTTCTTC. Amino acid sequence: CASSLWDRGAGNEQFF.

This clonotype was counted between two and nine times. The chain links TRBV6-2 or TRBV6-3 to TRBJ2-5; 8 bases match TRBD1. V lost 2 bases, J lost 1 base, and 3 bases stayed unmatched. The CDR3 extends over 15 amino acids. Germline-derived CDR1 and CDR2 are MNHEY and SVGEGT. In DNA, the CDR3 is TGTGCCAGCAGTTACCCCGGGACAGGCCAAGAGACCCAGTACTTC. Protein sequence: CASSYPGTGQETQYF.

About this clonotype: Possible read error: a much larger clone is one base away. The CDR3 nucleotides are TGCAGTGCTAGCGGGGTCGCACAAGAGACCCAGTACTTC. Translation: CSASGVAQETQYF. This chain uses TRBV20-1 with TRBJ2-5; D is perhaps TRBD2 (5 bases). Trimming took off 3 bases at V and 2 bases at J, with 10 bases between the two ends. The CDR3 is 13 residues long. Germline V CDR1 and CDR2: DFQATT, SNEGSKA (reference sequence).

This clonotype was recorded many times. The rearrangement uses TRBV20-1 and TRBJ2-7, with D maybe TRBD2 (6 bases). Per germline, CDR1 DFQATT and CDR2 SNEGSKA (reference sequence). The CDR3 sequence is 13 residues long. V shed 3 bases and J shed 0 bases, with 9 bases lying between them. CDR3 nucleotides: TGCAGTGCTAGTGGGGGGAGCTCCTACGAGCAGTACTTC. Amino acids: CSASGGSSYEQYF.

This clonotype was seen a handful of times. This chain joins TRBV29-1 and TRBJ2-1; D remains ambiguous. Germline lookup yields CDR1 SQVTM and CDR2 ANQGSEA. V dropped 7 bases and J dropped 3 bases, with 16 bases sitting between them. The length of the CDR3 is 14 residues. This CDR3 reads CSAPGEFLYNEQFF. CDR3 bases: TGCAGCGCCCCTGGCGAATTTCTCTACAATGAGCAGTTCTTC.

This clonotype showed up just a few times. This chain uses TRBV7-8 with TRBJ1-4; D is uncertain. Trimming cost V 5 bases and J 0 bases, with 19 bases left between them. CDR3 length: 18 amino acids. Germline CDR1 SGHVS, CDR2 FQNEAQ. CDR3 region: CASSRNPTRLATNEKLFF. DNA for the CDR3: TGTGCCAGCAGCCGAAACCCAACACGTCTTGCAACTAATGAAAAACTGTTTTTT.

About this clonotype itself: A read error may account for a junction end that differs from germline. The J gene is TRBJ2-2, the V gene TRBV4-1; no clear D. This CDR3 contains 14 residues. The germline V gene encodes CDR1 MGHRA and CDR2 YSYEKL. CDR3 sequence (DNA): TGCACCAGCAGCCAAGTTTCCCAGCCCGGGGAGCTGTTTTTT. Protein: CTSSQVSQPGELFF.

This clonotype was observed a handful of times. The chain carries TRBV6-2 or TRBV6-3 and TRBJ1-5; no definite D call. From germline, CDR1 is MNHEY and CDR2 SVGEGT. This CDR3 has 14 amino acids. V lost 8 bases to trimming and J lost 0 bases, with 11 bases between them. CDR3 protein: CASLEGGSNQPQHF. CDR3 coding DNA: TGTGCCAGCCTAGAGGGTGGTAGCAATCAGCCCCAGCATTTT.

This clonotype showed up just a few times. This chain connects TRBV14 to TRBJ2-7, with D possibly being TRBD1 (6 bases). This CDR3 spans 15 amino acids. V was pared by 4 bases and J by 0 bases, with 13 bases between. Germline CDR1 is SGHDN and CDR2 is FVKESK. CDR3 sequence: CASSPGQLASYEQYF. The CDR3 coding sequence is TGTGCCAGCAGCCCAGGACAGCTCGCCTCCTACGAGCAGTACTTC.

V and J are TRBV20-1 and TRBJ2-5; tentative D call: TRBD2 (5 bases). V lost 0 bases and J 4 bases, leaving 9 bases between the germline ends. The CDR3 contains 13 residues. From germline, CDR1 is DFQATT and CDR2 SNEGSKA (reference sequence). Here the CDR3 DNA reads TGCAGTGCTAGAGATAGGGAGAGAGAGACCCAGTACTTC. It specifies CSARDRERETQYF.

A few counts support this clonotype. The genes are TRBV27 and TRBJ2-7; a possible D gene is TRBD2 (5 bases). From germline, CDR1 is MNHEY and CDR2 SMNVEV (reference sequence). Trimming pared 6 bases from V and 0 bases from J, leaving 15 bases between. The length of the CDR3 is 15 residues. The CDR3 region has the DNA TGTGCCAGCAGAAAATCCTCGGGGTTCTCCTACGAGCAGTACTTC. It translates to CASRKSSGFSYEQYF.

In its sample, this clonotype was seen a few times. The CDR3 sequence is CASSYNKRTYQETQYF. The CDR3 bases are TGTGCCAGCAGTTACAATAAGCGGACCTACCAAGAGACCCAGTACTTC. This chain uses TRBV6-5 with TRBJ2-5, with D tentatively TRBD2 (5 bases). Trimming took off 2 bases at V and 0 bases at J, with 13 bases between the two ends. The CDR3 length is 16 residues. Germline assignment: CDR1 MNHEY and CDR2 SVGAGI.

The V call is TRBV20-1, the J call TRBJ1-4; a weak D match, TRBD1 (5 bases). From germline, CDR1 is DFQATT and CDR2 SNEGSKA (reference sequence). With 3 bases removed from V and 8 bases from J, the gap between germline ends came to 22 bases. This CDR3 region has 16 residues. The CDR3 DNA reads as TGCAGTGCTAGCCCCGAGACAGTTGGGGGGATCGAAAAACTGTTTTTT. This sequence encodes CSASPETVGGIEKLFF.

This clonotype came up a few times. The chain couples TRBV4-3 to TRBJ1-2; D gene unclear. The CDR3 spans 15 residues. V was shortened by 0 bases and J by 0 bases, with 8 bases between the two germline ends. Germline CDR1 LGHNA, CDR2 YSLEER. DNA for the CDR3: TGCGCCAGCAGCCAAGAGGTGGGAGCTAACTATGGCTACACCTTC. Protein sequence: CASSQEVGANYGYTF.

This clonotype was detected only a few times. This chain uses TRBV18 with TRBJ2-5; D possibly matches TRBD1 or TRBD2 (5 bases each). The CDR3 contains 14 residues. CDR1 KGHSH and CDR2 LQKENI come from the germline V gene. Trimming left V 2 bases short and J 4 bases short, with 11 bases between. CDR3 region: CASSPGKGRETQYF. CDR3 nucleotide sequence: TGTGCCAGCTCACCAGGAAAGGGGAGAGAGACCCAGTACTTC. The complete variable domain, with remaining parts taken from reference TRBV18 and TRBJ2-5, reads NAGVMQNPRHLVRRRGQEARLRCSPMKGHSHVYWYRQLPEEGLKFMVYLQKENIIDESGMPKERFSAEFPKEGPSILRIQQVVRGDSAAYFCASSPGKGRETQYFGPGTRLLVL.

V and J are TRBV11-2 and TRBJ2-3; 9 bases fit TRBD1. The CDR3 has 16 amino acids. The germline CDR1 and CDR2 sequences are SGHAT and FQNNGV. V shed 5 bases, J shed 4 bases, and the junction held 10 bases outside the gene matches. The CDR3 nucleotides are TGTGCCAGCAGCGCCCAACAGGGGGCTAGGTCAGATACGCAGTATTTT. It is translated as CASSAQQGARSDTQYF.

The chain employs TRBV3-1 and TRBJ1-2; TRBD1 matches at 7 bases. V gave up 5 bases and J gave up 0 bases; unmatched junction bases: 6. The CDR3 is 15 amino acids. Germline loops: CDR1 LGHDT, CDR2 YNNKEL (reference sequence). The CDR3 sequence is CASSYGQVPNYGYTF. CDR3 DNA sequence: TGTGCCAGCAGCTACGGACAGGTCCCTAACTATGGCTACACCTTC.

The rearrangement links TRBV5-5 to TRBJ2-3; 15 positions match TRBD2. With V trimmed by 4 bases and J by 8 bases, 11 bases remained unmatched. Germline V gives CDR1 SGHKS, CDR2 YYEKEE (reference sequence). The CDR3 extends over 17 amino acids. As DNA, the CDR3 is TGTGCCAGCAGCCGGACTAGCGGGGGGGCCGCTTTTGGTACGCAGTATTTT. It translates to CASSRTSGGAAFGTQYF.

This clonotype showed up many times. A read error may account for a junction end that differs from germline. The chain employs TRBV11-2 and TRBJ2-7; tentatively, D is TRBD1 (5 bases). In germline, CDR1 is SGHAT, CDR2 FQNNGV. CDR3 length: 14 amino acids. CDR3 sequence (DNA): TGCGCCAGCAGCTTGGGCTCAGGGACCTACGAGCAGTACTTC. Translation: CASSLGSGTYEQYF.

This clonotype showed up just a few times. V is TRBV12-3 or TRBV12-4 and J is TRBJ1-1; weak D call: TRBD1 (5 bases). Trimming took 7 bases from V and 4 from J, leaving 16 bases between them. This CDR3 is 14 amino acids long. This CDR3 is CASTDELGTTEAFF. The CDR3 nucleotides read TGTGCCAGCACTGATGAATTAGGGACCACTGAAGCTTTCTTT.

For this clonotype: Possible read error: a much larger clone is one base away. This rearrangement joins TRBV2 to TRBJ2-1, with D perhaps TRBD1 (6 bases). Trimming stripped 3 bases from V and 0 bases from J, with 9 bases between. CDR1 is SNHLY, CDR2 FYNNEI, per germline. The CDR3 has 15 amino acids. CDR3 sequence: CASSEARGSYNEQFF. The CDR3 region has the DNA TGTGCCAGCAGTGAGGCCAGGGGCTCCTACAATGAGCAGTTCTTC.

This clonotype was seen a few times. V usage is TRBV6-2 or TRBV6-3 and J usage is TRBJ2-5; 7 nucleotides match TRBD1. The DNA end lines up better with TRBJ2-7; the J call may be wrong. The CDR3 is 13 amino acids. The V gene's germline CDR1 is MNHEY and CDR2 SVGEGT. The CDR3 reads CASNDRVSTEQYF. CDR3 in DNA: TGTGCCAGCAATGACAGGGTTTCGACCGAGCAGTACTTC.